These T cell receptor beta chains were read from a single sample in a study of naive and memory T cell subsets. MiXCR, applied by TCRdb to the UMI-ligation and nested PCR reads, yields one record per CDR3 protein. The sample has 85,000 or so distinct CDR3 sequences; around 9% are singletons. The sample comprised naive CD8+ T cells from blood. These receptors all come from a human donor in good health. Each CDR3 is given with its conserved first and last residue. Fields, in order: CDR3 protein, CDR3 DNA, clone size, D gene, J gene, V gene. D genes are given only for firm matches. Part of the rows lack a size; the others show once, few, many or a class for expanded clones.

CDR3aa: CASSPIRGSWNEQFF
CDR3nt: TGTGCCAGCAGTCCGATCAGGGGCTCTTGGAATGAGCAGTTCTTC
abundance: many
d_gene: -
j_gene: TRBJ2-1
v_gene: TRBV12-3/TRBV12-4

CDR3aa: CASNSAGGWQETQYF
CDR3nt: TGTGCCAGCAACTCGGCGGGAGGTTGGCAAGAGACCCAGTACTTC
abundance: -
d_gene: TRBD2
j_gene: TRBJ2-5
v_gene: TRBV2

CDR3aa: CASHRDWGQPQHF
CDR3nt: TGTGCCAGCCACAGGGACTGGGGTCAGCCCCAGCATTTT
abundance: -
d_gene: -
j_gene: TRBJ1-5
v_gene: TRBV6-6

CDR3aa: CSVEDGSDSEQYF
CDR3nt: TGCAGCGTTGAAGATGGCAGCGATTCCGAGCAGTACTTC
abundance: -
d_gene: -
j_gene: TRBJ2-7
v_gene: TRBV29-1

CDR3aa: CATSDFWGADQETQYF
CDR3nt: TGTGCCACCAGTGATTTCTGGGGAGCGGACCAAGAGACCCAGTACTTC
abundance: -
d_gene: -
j_gene: TRBJ2-5
v_gene: TRBV24-1

CDR3aa: CASSQGFTRDTYNEQFF
CDR3nt: TGCGCCAGCAGCCAAGGTTTTACCAGGGATACCTACAATGAGCAGTTCTTC
abundance: -
d_gene: -
j_gene: TRBJ2-1
v_gene: TRBV4-3

CDR3aa: CASSQGPGESYEQYF
CDR3nt: TGCGCCAGCAGCCAAGGGCCAGGTGAATCCTACGAGCAGTACTTC
abundance: -
d_gene: -
j_gene: TRBJ2-7
v_gene: TRBV4-1

CDR3aa: CAISVGQGAAGELFF
CDR3nt: TGTGCCATCAGTGTCGGACAGGGGGCTGCCGGGGAGCTGTTTTTT
abundance: -
d_gene: TRBD1
j_gene: TRBJ2-2
v_gene: TRBV10-3

CDR3aa: CASSPGEVEQFF
CDR3nt: TGTGCCAGCAGTCCCGGAGAGGTCGAGCAGTTCTTC
abundance: -
d_gene: -
j_gene: TRBJ2-1
v_gene: TRBV2

CDR3aa: CSVETGGGVLTF
CDR3nt: TGCAGCGTTGAGACAGGGGGGGGAGTCCTGACTTTC
abundance: many
d_gene: TRBD1
j_gene: TRBJ2-6
v_gene: TRBV29-1

CDR3aa: CASSSELAYYNEQFF
CDR3nt: TGTGCCAGCAGCTCTGAACTAGCGTACTACAATGAGCAGTTCTTC
abundance: -
d_gene: TRBD2
j_gene: TRBJ2-1
v_gene: TRBV11-2

CDR3aa: CASVSGEAFF
CDR3nt: TGTGCCAGCGTGAGCGGGGAAGCTTTCTTT
abundance: many
d_gene: -
j_gene: TRBJ1-1
v_gene: TRBV6-2/TRBV6-3

CDR3aa: CASSQDPPSSYNEQFF
CDR3nt: TGTGCCAGCAGCCAAGATCCTCCGAGCTCCTACAATGAGCAGTTCTTC
abundance: many
d_gene: -
j_gene: TRBJ2-1
v_gene: TRBV4-2

CDR3aa: CSAGPPREGRADTQYF
CDR3nt: TGCAGTGCCGGCCCACCGCGGGAGGGCCGGGCAGATACGCAGTATTTT
abundance: many
d_gene: TRBD2
j_gene: TRBJ2-3
v_gene: TRBV20-1

CDR3aa: CASSLASPGELFF
CDR3nt: TGTGCCAGCAGTTTAGCTAGCCCCGGGGAGCTGTTTTTT
abundance: many
d_gene: -
j_gene: TRBJ2-2
v_gene: TRBV7-2

CDR3aa: CASSFRNEQYF
CDR3nt: TGTGCCAGCAGCTTTCGCAACGAGCAGTACTTC
abundance: few
d_gene: -
j_gene: TRBJ2-7
v_gene: TRBV7-9

CDR3aa: CAWINREIRNTIYF
CDR3nt: TGTGCCTGGATTAACCGGGAAATTAGAAACACCATATATTTT
abundance: few
d_gene: -
j_gene: TRBJ1-3
v_gene: TRBV30

CDR3aa: CASSLEGLPSTDTQYF
CDR3nt: TGTGCCAGCAGCTTGGAGGGATTGCCATCAACAGATACGCAGTATTTT
abundance: few
d_gene: -
j_gene: TRBJ2-3
v_gene: TRBV5-5

CDR3aa: CASSPGTLQPQHF
CDR3nt: TGTGCCAGCAGTCCTGGGACTTTACAGCCCCAGCATTTT
abundance: few
d_gene: -
j_gene: TRBJ1-5
v_gene: TRBV11-2

CDR3aa: CASAPSLPSSEQETQYF
CDR3nt: TGTGCCAGCGCCCCATCTCTGCCTTCTAGCGAGCAAGAGACCCAGTACTTC
abundance: -
d_gene: -
j_gene: TRBJ2-5
v_gene: TRBV3-1

CDR3aa: CASRYRVTGELFF
CDR3nt: TGTGCCAGCAGATATAGGGTAACCGGGGAGCTGTTTTTT
abundance: -
d_gene: -
j_gene: TRBJ2-2
v_gene: TRBV12-3/TRBV12-4

CDR3aa: CSASFAGGGDTQYF
CDR3nt: TGCAGTGCTAGTTTCGCGGGAGGCGGGGATACGCAGTATTTT
abundance: many
d_gene: TRBD2
j_gene: TRBJ2-3
v_gene: TRBV20-1

CDR3aa: CASSQVLTSSYNEQFF
CDR3nt: TGCGCCAGCAGCCAAGTTTTGACGAGCTCCTACAATGAGCAGTTCTTC
abundance: -
d_gene: -
j_gene: TRBJ2-1
v_gene: TRBV4-1

CDR3aa: CASSQDQGVNEKLFF
CDR3nt: TGCGCCAGCAGCCAAGACCAGGGGGTTAATGAAAAACTGTTTTTT
abundance: few
d_gene: TRBD1
j_gene: TRBJ1-4
v_gene: TRBV4-1

CDR3aa: CSVIPIEHTEAFF
CDR3nt: TGCAGCGTTATCCCGATAGAGCACACTGAAGCTTTCTTT
abundance: many
d_gene: -
j_gene: TRBJ1-1
v_gene: TRBV29-1

CDR3aa: CASRGGQDTQYF
CDR3nt: TGTGCCAGCAGGGGGGGACAAGATACGCAGTATTTT
abundance: many
d_gene: -
j_gene: TRBJ2-3
v_gene: TRBV7-8

CDR3aa: CASSISAPYEQYF
CDR3nt: TGTGCCAGCAGTATAAGCGCACCCTACGAGCAGTACTTC
abundance: many
d_gene: -
j_gene: TRBJ2-7
v_gene: TRBV27

CDR3aa: CASSSERDTQYF
CDR3nt: TGCGCCAGCAGCTCCGAACGGGATACGCAGTATTTT
abundance: -
d_gene: -
j_gene: TRBJ2-3
v_gene: TRBV5-1

CDR3aa: CSVEERGSSYEQYF
CDR3nt: TGCAGCGTTGAAGAGAGGGGCAGCTCCTACGAGCAGTACTTC
abundance: -
d_gene: -
j_gene: TRBJ2-7
v_gene: TRBV29-1

CDR3aa: CASSSGTADTQYF
CDR3nt: TGCGCCAGCAGCTCTGGGACAGCGGATACGCAGTATTTT
abundance: -
d_gene: TRBD1
j_gene: TRBJ2-3
v_gene: TRBV5-1

CDR3aa: CAISETGVVGGELFF
CDR3nt: TGTGCCATCAGTGAGACAGGGGTTGTCGGCGGGGAGCTGTTTTTT
abundance: -
d_gene: TRBD1
j_gene: TRBJ2-2
v_gene: TRBV10-3

CDR3aa: CASSQDHEALGNEQFF
CDR3nt: TGCGCCAGCAGCCAGGACCATGAAGCTTTGGGCAATGAGCAGTTCTTC
abundance: -
d_gene: -
j_gene: TRBJ2-1
v_gene: TRBV5-1

CDR3aa: CASSYYLAEMNTGELFF
CDR3nt: TGTGCCAGCAGCTACTATCTAGCGGAGATGAACACCGGGGAGCTGTTTTTT
abundance: many
d_gene: TRBD2
j_gene: TRBJ2-2
v_gene: TRBV7-2

CDR3aa: CSVEDWAGGQYNEQFF
CDR3nt: TGCAGCGTTGAAGATTGGGCGGGAGGGCAATACAATGAGCAGTTCTTC
abundance: -
d_gene: TRBD2
j_gene: TRBJ2-1
v_gene: TRBV29-1

CDR3aa: CASSPTTDYHYEQFF
CDR3nt: TGTGCCAGCAGTCCAACTACAGACTACCACTATGAGCAGTTCTTC
abundance: -
d_gene: -
j_gene: TRBJ2-1
v_gene: TRBV12-3/TRBV12-4

CDR3aa: CASRQIQGNEQYF
CDR3nt: TGTGCCAGCAGACAGATACAGGGGAACGAGCAGTACTTC
abundance: many
d_gene: TRBD1
j_gene: TRBJ2-7
v_gene: TRBV6-5

CDR3aa: CASSQEDGGPRPDTQYF
CDR3nt: TGCGCCAGCAGCCAAGAAGATGGGGGGCCGAGGCCAGATACGCAGTATTTT
abundance: few
d_gene: -
j_gene: TRBJ2-3
v_gene: TRBV4-1

CDR3aa: CSVGSMEGHSYEQYF
CDR3nt: TGCAGCGTTGGAAGCATGGAGGGTCACTCCTACGAGCAGTACTTC
abundance: many
d_gene: -
j_gene: TRBJ2-7
v_gene: TRBV29-1

CDR3aa: CSAPRSGLAGHGTQYF
CDR3nt: TGCAGTGCCCCCCGTTCGGGACTAGCGGGTCACGGTACGCAGTATTTT
abundance: -
d_gene: TRBD2
j_gene: TRBJ2-3
v_gene: TRBV20-1

CDR3aa: CATSRVIRDNSNQPQHF
CDR3nt: TGTGCCACCAGCAGGGTGATAAGGGATAATAGCAATCAGCCCCAGCATTTT
abundance: many
d_gene: -
j_gene: TRBJ1-5
v_gene: TRBV15

CDR3aa: CSVEELAEREQFF
CDR3nt: TGCAGCGTTGAAGAATTGGCTGAACGCGAGCAGTTCTTC
abundance: many
d_gene: -
j_gene: TRBJ2-1
v_gene: TRBV29-1

CDR3aa: CASSLSTGHPGELSF
CDR3nt: TGTGCCAGCAGCTTATCTACGGGACATCCCGGGGAGCTGTCTTTT
abundance: -
d_gene: -
j_gene: TRBJ2-2
v_gene: TRBV7-9

CDR3aa: CASCQPLPGTTGANEQFF
CDR3nt: TGCGCCAGCTGCCAACCCCTTCCCGGGACAACTGGGGCCAATGAGCAGTTCTTC
abundance: few
d_gene: -
j_gene: TRBJ2-1
v_gene: TRBV4-3

CDR3aa: CASSTRTSGLYQETQYF
CDR3nt: TGTGCCAGCAGTACGAGGACTAGCGGGCTGTACCAAGAGACCCAGTACTTC
abundance: -
d_gene: TRBD2
j_gene: TRBJ2-5
v_gene: TRBV28

CDR3aa: CASSVSGSYNEQFF
CDR3nt: TGTGCCAGCAGCGTTAGCGGGAGCTACAATGAGCAGTTCTTC
abundance: many
d_gene: TRBD2
j_gene: TRBJ2-1
v_gene: TRBV7-3

CDR3aa: CSASTGELYNEQFF
CDR3nt: TGCAGTGCTAGTACGGGAGAACTCTACAATGAGCAGTTCTTC
abundance: many
d_gene: -
j_gene: TRBJ2-1
v_gene: TRBV20-1

CDR3aa: CATSVNLRVGNQPQHF
CDR3nt: TGTGCCACCAGTGTCAACCTCAGGGTTGGCAATCAGCCCCAGCATTTT
abundance: many
d_gene: -
j_gene: TRBJ1-5
v_gene: TRBV24-1

CDR3aa: CASSRRGLETQYF
CDR3nt: TGTGCCAGCAGCCGGAGGGGACTCGAGACCCAGTACTTC
abundance: few
d_gene: -
j_gene: TRBJ2-5
v_gene: TRBV27

CDR3aa: CASSFRGLGTNEKLFF
CDR3nt: TGTGCCAGCAGTTTCCGGGGTTTGGGAACTAATGAAAAACTGTTTTTT
abundance: -
d_gene: -
j_gene: TRBJ1-4
v_gene: TRBV27

CDR3aa: CASSQETSGSVADTQYF
CDR3nt: TGTGCCAGCAGCCAGGAGACTAGCGGGAGTGTAGCAGATACGCAGTATTTT
abundance: many
d_gene: TRBD2
j_gene: TRBJ2-3
v_gene: TRBV4-2

CDR3aa: CASSQAAGGWYYEQYF
CDR3nt: TGTGCCAGCAGCCAAGCGGCGGGGGGCTGGTACTACGAGCAGTACTTC
abundance: many
d_gene: TRBD2
j_gene: TRBJ2-7
v_gene: TRBV3-1